One sample yielded the 28 T cell receptor beta chains listed below, sequenced in a study of blood T cell repertoires in COVID-19. TCRdb's copy holds only in-frame clones and misses some; the assay was immunoSEQ multiplex PCR. Among a few hundred thousand clones listed, about 80% were seen once. Sequenced sample: PBMCs or T cells enriched from blood (not recorded which). Receptor source: a man aged 25-45 years with acute COVID-19.

On this clone: Other nucleotide sequences in the sample specify the same CDR3. This chain links TRBV5-1 with TRBJ2-7; perhaps TRBD1 as D (5 bases). The CDR3 spans 14 residues. CDR1 and CDR2 (germline): SGHRS, YFSETQ. V gave up 0 bases and J gave up 0 bases, with 7 bases separating them. The CDR3 here is CASSLGGSSYEQYV. The DNA for the CDR3 is TGCGCCAGCAGCTTGGGGGGCAGCTCCTACGAGCAGTACGTC.

This rearrangement joins TRBV10-2 to TRBJ2-1, with TRBD2 as a possible D gene (5 bases). Looked up from germline, CDR1 is WSHSY and CDR2 is SAAADI. There are 11 residues in the CDR3. The V gene lost 11 bases and the J gene lost 7 bases, with 12 bases spanning the gap. The CDR3, as DNA: TGCGCCGGACTCCGCGGGAATGAGCAGTTCTTC. This encodes CAGLRGNEQFF.

The chain uses TRBV5-5 and TRBJ2-7, with D hard to call. Per germline, CDR1 SGHKS and CDR2 YYEKEE (reference sequence). V lost 0 bases and J 4 bases, leaving 8 bases between the germline ends. CDR3 length: 13 amino acids. CDR3 region: CASSLGLQYEQYV. CDR3 coding DNA: TGTGCCAGCAGCTTGGGTTTACAGTACGAGCAGTACGTC.

CDR3 sequence (DNA): TGTGCCAGCAGTGAACAGCGGGGGGCCGGGAATGAGCAGTTCTTC. Translated: CASSEQRGAGNEQFF. The rearrangement joins TRBV2 to TRBJ2-1; 9 bases align to TRBD2. The germline V gene encodes CDR1 SNHLY and CDR2 FYNNEI. The length of the CDR3 is 15 residues. Trimming cost V 2 bases and J 7 bases; bases outside gene matches: 6. Variable domain in full (rest from reference TRBV2 and TRBJ2-1): EPEVTQTPSHQVTQMGQEVILRCVPISNHLYFYWYRQILGQKVEFLVSFYNNEISEKSEIFDDQFSVERPDGSNFTLKIRSTKLEDSAMYFCASSEQRGAGNEQFFGPGTRLTVL.

The genes are TRBV7-2 and TRBJ2-3; possibly TRBD1 for D (5 bases). The CDR3 covers 15 residues. V lost 3 bases, J lost 3 bases, and 13 bases lay in between. The germline gives CDR1 SGHTA, CDR2 FQGNSA. This CDR3 is CASSFAGLGTDTQYF. CDR3 DNA: TGTGCCAGCAGCTTCGCAGGGCTTGGGACAGATACGCAGTATTTT.

This clone occurred many times. The V gene is TRBV19, the J gene TRBJ1-1; D is uncertain. Germline V lookup: CDR1 LNHDA, CDR2 SQIVND (reference sequence). This CDR3 has 13 residues. V lost 7 bases to trimming and J lost 0 bases, with 9 bases between them. In DNA, the CDR3 is TGTGCCAGTACAGACATCATGAACACTGAAGCTTTCTTT. It translates to CASTDIMNTEAFF.

J is TRBJ2-4 and V is TRBV3-1 (or the pseudogene TRBV3-2); the match to TRBD2 covers 10 bases. This CDR3 is built from 15 residues. V lost 1 base, J lost 9 bases, and 6 bases stayed unmatched. CDR1 and CDR2 (germline): LGHDT, YNNKEL (reference sequence). The CDR3 DNA is TGTGCCAGCAGCCAAGTCTCTAGCGGGGGTAGCATTCAGTACTTC. It specifies CASSQVSSGGSIQYF.

This clone has just a few counts. V is TRBV6-6 and J is TRBJ1-2, with D possibly TRBD1 on 6 matching bases. V was cut by 5 bases and J by 4 bases, with 29 bases left in between. The CDR3 sequence is 19 residues long. The germline gives CDR1 MNHNY, CDR2 SVGAGI (reference sequence). The chain's CDR3 is CASSLRWFRGQGSSYGYTF. CDR3 bases: TGTGCCAGCAGTCTAAGGTGGTTCAGGGGCCAGGGGAGTAGCTATGGCTACACCTTC.

The J gene is TRBJ1-1, the V gene TRBV7-2; 8 bases align to TRBD1. Germline lookup yields CDR1 SGHTA and CDR2 FQGNSA. Trimming removed 1 base from V and 0 bases from J; junction bases left unmatched: 13. The CDR3 runs to 19 residues. CDR3 in amino acids: CASSLVSQGARGMNTEAFF. CDR3 nucleotides: TGTGCCAGCAGCTTAGTTAGCCAGGGGGCGCGGGGGATGAACACTGAAGCTTTCTTT.

The chain carries TRBV6-5 and TRBJ1-5; TRBD1 agrees at 10 bases. Unmatched junction bases numbered 5, after V lost 6 bases and J lost 6 bases. Germline CDR1 and CDR2: MNHEY and SVGAGI. The CDR3 totals 14 residues. CDR3 loop: CASSPDRGLQPQHF. CDR3 in DNA: TGTGCCAGCAGCCCAGACAGGGGGCTTCAGCCCCAGCATTTT.

The J gene is TRBJ2-2, the V gene TRBV7-2; D is ambiguous. This CDR3 region has 15 residues. The germline V gene encodes CDR1 SGHTA and CDR2 FQGNSA. V lost 5 bases and J lost 3, with 13 bases in between. The CDR3 DNA reads TGTGCCAGCAGCGCCACTGGCGCGGACACCGGGGAGCTGTTTTTT. Its translation: CASSATGADTGELFF.

The genes are TRBV9 and TRBJ1-2; TRBD1 is a possible D gene (5 bases). The V gene lost 0 bases and the J gene lost 6 bases, with 15 bases spanning the gap. The CDR3 consists of 15 residues. Germline values: CDR1 SGDLS, CDR2 YYNGEE. DNA of the CDR3: TGTGCCAGCAGCGTAGGAGGCAGGGCTGGGGATGGCTACACCTTC. Protein: CASSVGGRAGDGYTF.

V usage is TRBV20-1 and J usage is TRBJ2-5; 9 positions match TRBD2. From germline, CDR1 is DFQATT and CDR2 SNEGSKA (reference sequence). V gave up 3 bases and J gave up 6 bases; unmatched junction bases: 5. CDR3 length: 13 residues. CDR3 sequence: CSASGGGAQTQYF. The CDR3 DNA follows: TGCAGTGCTAGTGGCGGGGGGGCCCAGACCCAGTACTTC.

V and J are TRBV2 and TRBJ2-1; TRBD2 agrees at 12 bases. The germline gives CDR1 SNHLY, CDR2 FYNNEI. The junction had 10 bases not matched to a gene; V was cut back by 7 bases and J by 6 bases. The CDR3 runs to 16 residues. As DNA, the CDR3 is TGTGCCAGCATCCCGACGACTAGCGGGAGTGCCAATGAGCAGTTCTTC. Protein: CASIPTTSGSANEQFF. The full variable domain, rest sourced from reference TRBV2 and TRBJ2-1, is EPEVTQTPSHQVTQMGQEVILRCVPISNHLYFYWYRQILGQKVEFLVSFYNNEISEKSEIFDDQFSVERPDGSNFTLKIRSTKLEDSAMYFCASIPTTSGSANEQFFGPGTRLTVL.

The CDR3 reads CASSPRGSYGYTF. The CDR3 DNA reads TGTGCCAGCAGCCCACGAGGTAGCTATGGCTACACCTTC. The chain joins TRBV12-3 or TRBV12-4 to TRBJ1-2; D call uncertain. The CDR3 covers 13 residues. Trimming took off 6 bases at V and 4 bases at J, with 12 bases between the two ends.

The CDR3 nucleotides are TGTGCCAGCAGTGGACAGGGTCACTATGGCTACACCTTC. Its protein product is CASSGQGHYGYTF. V and J are TRBV12-3 or TRBV12-4 and TRBJ1-2, with 8 bases matching TRBD1. This CDR3 has 13 residues. V lost 5 bases, J lost 3 bases, and 2 bases stayed unmatched.

This chain uses TRBV5-4 with TRBJ2-1; D is unclear. The CDR3 totals 16 residues. From germline, CDR1 is SGHNT and CDR2 YYREEE (reference sequence). Trimming left V 4 bases short and J 0 bases short, with 14 bases between. DNA of the CDR3: TGTGCCAGCAGCCGCGAGAAAACGAGCTCCTACAATGAGCAGTTCTTC. Its protein product is CASSREKTSSYNEQFF.

The sample holds a few counts of this clone. The chain recombines TRBV19 with TRBJ1-2; D is unclear. The ends were cut back, 3 bases at V and 4 bases at J, with 21 bases in the middle. This CDR3 has 17 amino acids. Germline lookup yields CDR1 LNHDA and CDR2 SQIVND (reference sequence). The CDR3 loop is CASSMSTDPASVYGYTF. CDR3 in DNA: TGTGCCAGTAGTATGAGCACAGACCCGGCAAGTGTCTATGGCTACACCTTC.

The chain recombines TRBV19 with TRBJ1-2, with a tentative D call TRBD1 (6 bases). The CDR3 loop spans 15 amino acids. V lost 3 bases and J lost 2, with 13 bases in between. The germline CDR1 and CDR2 sequences are LNHDA and SQIVND (reference sequence). The CDR3 spells CASSIWGGGNYGYTF. The CDR3, as DNA: TGTGCCAGTAGTATCTGGGGGGGCGGAAACTATGGCTACACCTTC.

This clone was detected only a few times. The chain carries TRBV5-1 and TRBJ2-7; 8 bases agree with TRBD1. The CDR3 has 18 amino acids. The V and J ends lost 0 bases and 3 bases, in that order; junction bases with no gene match: 14. Germline values: CDR1 SGHRS, CDR2 YFSETQ. The CDR3 DNA reads TGCGCCAGCAGCTTGGCCGTATTTGTCGGACAGGGCTACTACGAGCAGTACGTC. Its translation is CASSLAVFVGQGYYEQYV.

V and J are TRBV28 and TRBJ1-2; 7 nucleotides line up with TRBD1. Trimming cost V 2 bases and J 4 bases; bases outside gene matches: 10. This CDR3 has 16 amino acids. The V gene's germline CDR1 is MDHEN and CDR2 SYDVKM. The CDR3 loop is CASSLETSPGGYGYTF. Written as DNA, the CDR3 is TGTGCCAGCAGTTTAGAAACCAGCCCAGGGGGCTATGGCTACACCTTC.

The chain employs TRBV30 and TRBJ1-1, with TRBD1 as a possible D gene (5 bases). The CDR3 has 13 residues. V lost 0 bases to trimming and J lost 1 base, with 6 bases between them. Per germline, CDR1 GTSNPN and CDR2 SVGIG (reference sequence). CDR3 sequence reads: CAWSVQANTEAFF. As DNA, the CDR3 is TGTGCCTGGAGTGTACAGGCGAACACTGAAGCTTTCTTT.

This clone was detected only a few times. The chain carries TRBV14 and TRBJ1-2; D remains ambiguous. V was pared by 2 bases and J by 5 bases, with 12 bases between. The V gene's germline CDR1 is SGHDN and CDR2 FVKESK. The CDR3 length is 14 residues. The CDR3 sequence is CASSQQPNQYGYTF. The CDR3 DNA reads TGTGCCAGCAGCCAACAACCCAATCAGTATGGCTACACCTTC.

The chain uses TRBV10-3 and TRBJ2-1; 10 nucleotides line up with TRBD2. This CDR3 has 16 amino acids. Germline V gene sequence: CDR1 ENHRY, CDR2 SYGVKD. Trimming took 2 bases from V and 5 from J; bases not matched to a gene: 6. The CDR3 DNA follows: TGTGCCATCAGTGAGACAACTAGCGGGACTAACAATGAGCAGTTCTTC. This gives the protein CAISETTSGTNNEQFF.

This clone appeared once. The chain joins TRBV7-3 to TRBJ1-3; 11 bases fit TRBD1. CDR3 length equals 17 residues. V was clipped by 1 base and J by 0 bases; unmatched bases: 2. CDR1 and CDR2 from the germline V gene are SGHTA and FQGTGA. CDR3: CASSLSGTGGSGNTIYF. CDR3 in DNA: TGTGCCAGCAGCTTAAGTGGGACAGGGGGCTCTGGAAACACCATATATTTT.

V is TRBV18 and J is TRBJ1-1; 9 bases agree with TRBD1. V lost 2 bases, J lost 4 bases, and 11 bases stayed unmatched. Germline V gene lookup returns CDR1 KGHSH and CDR2 LQKENI. This CDR3 contains 17 residues. The CDR3 spells CASSPLSTGTGSTEAFF. The CDR3 nucleotides are TGTGCCAGCTCACCATTATCGACCGGGACAGGGAGCACTGAAGCTTTCTTT. The variable domain in full, completed from reference TRBV18 and TRBJ1-1, reads NAGVMQNPRHLVRRRGQEARLRCSPMKGHSHVYWYRQLPEEGLKFMVYLQKENIIDESGMPKERFSAEFPKEGPSILRIQQVVRGDSAAYFCASSPLSTGTGSTEAFFGQGTRLTVV.

The gene calls are TRBV5-4 and TRBJ1-2; TRBD1 agrees at 7 bases. Trimming took 4 bases from V and 2 from J; bases not matched to a gene: 8. The germline V gene has CDR1 SGHNT and CDR2 YYREEE (reference sequence). The CDR3 contains 15 residues. The CDR3 protein is CASSTYRDSNYGYTF. The CDR3, as DNA: TGTGCCAGCAGCACATACCGGGACAGCAACTATGGCTACACCTTC.

This chain links TRBV7-9 with TRBJ2-5, with D possibly matching TRBD2 (6 bases). Trimming cost V 4 bases and J 3 bases, with 15 bases left between them. CDR1 is SEHNR and CDR2 is FQNEAQ in the germline V gene (reference sequence). The CDR3 length is 15 residues. The CDR3 DNA follows: TGTGCCAGCAGCTCCTCTGGAGGGGTTGAAGAGACCCAGTACTTC. It translates to CASSSSGGVEETQYF.